This T cell receptor beta chain was captured in a study of cytomegalovirus exposure and HLA in healthy donors. Findings of the study overall: A later look showed TCR association rates differing by HLA locus, highest for DRB1 and lowest for HLA-C. Sequencing likely produced, as an artifact, a cluster of highly shared sequence variants. Investigators reported some 150 TCR beta chains as tied to cytomegalovirus. Several of the most significant clusters appeared, in a later analysis, to be linked to common viral pathogens.

V gave up 6 bases and J gave up 2 bases; unmatched junction bases: 4. The CDR3 runs 15 residues. Germline assignment: CDR1 SNHLY and CDR2 FYNNEI. Vbeta (60) and Jbeta (13) primers were used in the PCR. Repertoires were generated with immunoSEQ multiplex PCR, while TCRdb's copy carries only in-frame clones and drops some. The profile shows a few hundred thousand clones, roughly 80% of them singletons. This clone has a single count. Its antigen is unidentified. This receptor was identified in a man in his forties in good health and CMV-seronegative. Sequencing was done on a sample of PBMCs. The chain is built from TRBV2 and TRBJ2-1; 10 nucleotides match TRBD2. CDR3 sequence: CASRLTSGTYNEQFF. The CDR3 bases are TGTGCCAGCAGACTCACTAGCGGGACCTACAATGAGCAGTTCTTC.